This T cell receptor (beta chain) derives from a study of T cells in Graves' hyperthyroidism and ophthalmopathy. Findings and limits, study-wide: Among clonotypes expanded in thyroid above 0.001, most were also found in blood.

With regard to this clonotype: Its specificity is unknown.

RNA transcripts gave rise to amplified TCR beta CDR3 regions. First-round RT-PCR targeting the TCR CDR3 was performed with the HTBI primer set. One entry per CDR3 protein, called by TCRdb with MiXCR from the multiplex PCR reads. The sample yields fewer than 750,000 distinct CDR3 sequences, about 45% seen once. Participants, patients aged 18 to 65, had newly diagnosed hyperthyroidism with a duration under 2 months. Any patient presenting with uncontrolled infection, other autoimmune disease, pregnancy or lactation was left out. The receptor's source is a woman aged 18-30 years with Graves' hyperthyroidism. The sample comprised peripheral blood or thyroid tissue (not recorded which).

Here the CDR3 DNA reads TGTGCCAGCTCACCACCGGCCGGGGCTGGTTCACCCCTCCACTTT. Translation: CASSPPAGAGSPLHF. J is TRBJ1-6 and V is TRBV18; D might be TRBD1 (5 bases). The V gene's germline CDR1 is KGHSH and CDR2 LQKENI. The CDR3 is 15 residues long. V dropped 0 bases and J dropped 9 bases, with 12 bases sitting between them.